A selection of T cell receptor beta chains follows, all from one sample in a study of cytomegalovirus exposure and HLA in healthy donors. Here immunoSEQ multiplex PCR was the method, and the copy in TCRdb shows in-frame clones only, minus some. The sample holds around 200,000 clones, approximately 79% seen once. Sequenced: PBMCs. The receptors come from a woman under 30 in good health and CMV-seronegative. CDR3s leave out the opening cysteine and the closing phenylalanine or tryptophan.

TRBJ1-1	TRBV21-1	ASNTGQGGRTEAF
TRBJ2-7	TRBV10-1	ASSDSREEDEQY
TRBJ1-1	TRBV6-4	ASSDPGYSGAF
TRBJ2-3	TRBV18	ASSPLPFSDTQY
TRBJ1-6	TRBV11-2	ASSLIGEFSNSPLH
TRBJ1-5	TRBV27	ASSSVPGDQPQH
TRBJ2-1	TRBV19	ASKYGASGIDNNEQF
TRBJ2-1	TRBV7-9	ASSLRQSKIPEQF
TRBJ2-1	TRBV6-4	ASSDSSSGAQF
TRBJ1-2	TRBV27	ASSPQTVGGYT
TRBJ1-2	TRBV28	ASLQGSRGYT
TRBJ1-1	TRBV5-6	ASSSDRVDVIATEAF
TRBJ1-6	TRBV2	ASSDAGSSYNSPLH
TRBJ2-5	TRBV5-6	ASSSTGVETQY
TRBJ1-1	TRBV6-1	ASSGQGLEAF
TRBJ2-5	TRBV19	ATAGYETQY
TRBJ2-5	TRBV19	ASSLGPTYQETQY
TRBJ2-7	TRBV6-5	ASRGTSGGYEQY
TRBJ2-4	TRBV7-9	ASSSEAKNIQY
TRBJ2-5	TRBV10-2	ASSEPRQGETQY
TRBJ2-5	TRBV4-1	ASSQPQGRRQETQY
TRBJ1-5	TRBV6-1	ASSEEGNQPQH
TRBJ2-2	TRBV19	ASSMGGTRNTGELF
TRBJ2-1	TRBV9	ASSTGQTNEQF
TRBJ2-5	TRBV4-2	ASRQDGGGSPETQY
TRBJ2-1	TRBV9	ASSGAGPLDEQF
TRBJ1-5	TRBV7-9	ASTLGQDIDQPQH
TRBJ2-3	TRBV28	ASSAGTGDTDTQY
TRBJ2-1	TRBV19	ASSPRTVHEQF
TRBJ1-1	TRBV18	ASSSDRGLVNTEAF
TRBJ1-1	TRBV6-5	ASSYPIGTGGEAF
TRBJ1-1	TRBV19	ASSNSPVLNTEAF
TRBJ2-5	TRBV25-1	ASSEYRRPLQETQY
TRBJ2-7	TRBV7-8	ASSPNRGNEQY
TRBJ2-7	TRBV11-2	ASSSLVTSYEQY
TRBJ2-7	TRBV2	ASSGMASGVGEQY
TRBJ2-1	TRBV28	ASSIGRGSRYNEQF
TRBJ1-2	TRBV2	ASSGGDRGLSNYGYT
TRBJ1-1	TRBV30	AWIYAGPSQGISEAF
TRBJ2-1	TRBV7-3	ASSLGSFREQF
TRBJ2-7	TRBV19	ASSIVGKWTGTPSGDEQY
TRBJ2-3	TRBV2	ASSTSGTSTDTQY
TRBJ2-5	TRBV9	ASSTGAGGQTQY
TRBJ1-2	TRBV2	ASSEARTGMDGYT
TRBJ1-3	TRBV28	ASSPSGVGTGNTIY